Listed below are T cell receptor beta chains from one sample, sequenced in a study of blood T cell repertoires in COVID-19. Here immunoSEQ multiplex PCR was the method, and the copy in TCRdb shows in-frame clones only, minus some. The sample includes 150,000 or so clones, around 80% seen only once; the top ten take just over 0.55%. The material sequenced was peripheral blood. These receptor sequences come from a man aged 60 to 69 with acute or convalescent COVID-19. Each CDR3 is given with its conserved first and last residue. A D gene is named only where the DNA matches it firmly. The listing skips clone size in some rows; elsewhere it reads once, few, many or a size class.

NA	TRBV6-6	TRBJ1-4	NA	CASSYSTQGEKLFF	TGTGCCAGCAGTTACTCGACGCAGGGTGAAAAACTGTTTTTT
TRBD1	TRBV6-2/TRBV6-3	TRBJ1-5	once	CASGPGTGGGQPQHF	TGTGCCAGCGGCCCGGGGACAGGGGGCGGTCAGCCCCAGCATTTT
TRBD1	TRBV28	TRBJ1-3	NA	CASSSYLGGAMGNTIYF	TGTGCCAGCAGTTCCTACCTAGGGGGCGCGATGGGAAACACCATATATTTT
TRBD2	TRBV2	TRBJ2-1	few	CASSASGRPFF	TGTGCCAGCAGCGCTAGCGGGAGGCCGTTCTTC
TRBD1	TRBV30	TRBJ1-6	once	CAWHRGGQAYNSPLHF	TGTGCCTGGCATCGAGGGGGACAGGCCTATAATTCACCCCTCCACTTT
TRBD1	TRBV28	TRBJ1-1	NA	CASSPYRQGVNTEAFF	TGTGCCAGCAGTCCCTACCGACAGGGTGTGAACACTGAAGCTTTCTTT
NA	TRBV19	TRBJ2-4	once	CASSIIGGTGAKNIQYF	TGTGCCAGTAGTATAATTGGGGGGACGGGGGCCAAAAACATTCAGTACTTC
TRBD2	TRBV7-6	TRBJ2-3	NA	CASSSLAGGTDTQYF	TGTGCCAGCAGCTCCTTAGCGGGGGGCACAGATACGCAGTATTTT
NA	TRBV19	TRBJ1-4	many	CASRWTNNEKLFF	TGTGCCAGTAGGTGGACAAACAATGAAAAACTGTTTTTT
NA	TRBV7-3	TRBJ2-1	few	CASSPSGSSYNEQFF	TGTGCCAGCAGCCCCAGCGGCAGCTCCTACAATGAGCAGTTCTTC
TRBD2	TRBV18	TRBJ2-5	once	CASSPNGLDQETQYF	TGTGCCAGCTCACCTAACGGACTAGACCAAGAGACCCAGTACTTC
TRBD1	TRBV6-5	TRBJ1-2	once	CASSLDRGIRYGYTF	TGTGCCAGCAGTTTAGACAGGGGGATTAGGTATGGCTACACCTTC
TRBD2	TRBV29-1	TRBJ2-1	NA	CSVASGGRYNEQFF	TGCAGCGTTGCTAGCGGGGGGAGATACAATGAGCAGTTCTTC
TRBD2	TRBV28	TRBJ2-1	NA	CASRAGTSGQNEQFF	TGTGCCAGCAGAGCCGGGACTAGCGGGCAGAATGAGCAGTTCTTC
TRBD1	TRBV7-2	TRBJ1-2	NA	CASSLGGQGAQGYTF	TGTGCCAGCAGCCTAGGGGGACAGGGGGCGCAGGGCTACACCTTC
TRBD2	TRBV19	TRBJ2-5	NA	CASSTGLAVQETQYF	TGTGCCAGTAGTACGGGACTAGCGGTTCAAGAGACCCAGTACTTC
TRBD1	TRBV6-5	TRBJ2-3	NA	CASSRPGGSTDTQYF	TGTGCCAGCAGTCGCCCAGGGGGCAGCACAGATACGCAGTATTTT
NA	TRBV18	TRBJ1-2	few	CASSIRGADYGYTF	TGTGCCAGCTCTATCAGGGGCGCTGATTATGGCTACACCTTC
NA	TRBV15	TRBJ2-7	NA	CATSRDRVGVGEQYF	TGTGCCACCAGCAGGGACCGGGTAGGGGTCGGGGAGCAGTACTTC
TRBD1	TRBV7-8	TRBJ2-1	NA	CASTPLRDREYNEQFF	TGTGCCAGCACCCCTCTCCGGGACAGGGAATACAATGAGCAGTTCTTC
TRBD1	TRBV9	TRBJ1-6	NA	CASSPTGTGNSPLHF	TGTGCCAGCAGCCCCACCGGGACAGGGAATTCACCCCTCCACTTT
NA	TRBV4-2	TRBJ2-1	NA	CASSQDARGQEQFF	TGTGCCAGCAGCCAAGATGCCCGAGGGCAAGAGCAGTTCTTC
NA	TRBV28	TRBJ2-1	NA	CASTPYAATNEQFF	TGTGCCAGCACCCCGTATGCGGCCACCAATGAGCAGTTCTTC
NA	TRBV7-2	TRBJ1-4	once	CASSLGGQINEKLFF	TGTGCCAGCAGCTTAGGAGGACAGATTAATGAAAAACTGTTTTTT
NA	TRBV11-2	TRBJ2-7	NA	CASSRERLYEQYF	TGTGCCAGCAGCCGGGAGAGACTCTACGAGCAGTACTTC
NA	TRBV7-3	TRBJ2-1	NA	CASSAHLGHETNEQFF	TGTGCCAGCAGCGCCCATTTGGGACACGAAACCAATGAGCAGTTCTTC
TRBD1	TRBV20-1	TRBJ1-1	NA	CSAIQGTWAFF	TGCAGTGCTATACAGGGGACGTGGGCTTTCTTT
TRBD1	TRBV7-2	TRBJ1-1	NA	CASTRGTGAAGGEAFF	TGTGCCAGCACCCGGGGGACAGGGGCGGCCGGCGGTGAAGCTTTCTTT
NA	TRBV28	TRBJ1-2	few	CASSLNYGYTF	TGTGCCAGCAGCCTTAACTATGGCTACACCTTC
TRBD2	TRBV24-1	TRBJ2-7	NA	CATSSGRALSYEQYF	TGTGCCACCAGTAGCGGGAGGGCCCTCTCCTACGAGCAGTACTTC
TRBD1	TRBV6-1	TRBJ1-2	NA	CASSEPGNRGSIYGYTF	TGTGCCAGCAGTGAGCCCGGTAACAGGGGCTCAATCTATGGCTACACCTTC
TRBD1	TRBV10-3	TRBJ2-3	NA	CAINPDRGRTDTQYF	TGTGCCATCAACCCAGACAGGGGACGCACAGATACGCAGTATTTT
TRBD2	TRBV7-2	TRBJ2-7	NA	CASSLGGLAAYEQYF	TGTGCCAGCAGCTTAGGTGGACTAGCGGCCTACGAGCAGTACTTC
TRBD1	TRBV5-6	TRBJ2-5	NA	CASSSKGQGAQRETQYF	TGTGCCAGCAGCTCCAAGGGACAGGGGGCGCAAAGAGAGACCCAGTACTTC
TRBD2	TRBV5-6	TRBJ2-7	NA	CASSRRLAGYEQYF	TGTGCCAGCAGCCGTAGACTAGCAGGGTACGAGCAGTACTTC
NA	TRBV13	TRBJ2-7	NA	CASSDSGHLYEQYF	TGTGCCAGCAGCGATTCGGGACACCTCTACGAGCAGTACTTC
NA	TRBV24-1	TRBJ1-2	NA	CATSDNRALLDGYTF	TGTGCCACCAGTGATAACAGGGCCTTACTGGATGGCTACACCTTC
NA	TRBV6-5	TRBJ1-2	NA	CASSQQGRYGYTF	TGTGCCAGCAGCCAACAGGGTCGTTACGGCTACACCTTC
NA	TRBV6-2/TRBV6-3	TRBJ2-2	NA	CASSYSRNTGELFF	TGTGCCAGCAGTTACTCGAGGAACACCGGGGAGCTGTTTTTT
TRBD2	TRBV4-3	TRBJ2-2	NA	CASSQGARGGNGLFF	TGCGCCAGCAGCCAAGGGGCGCGGGGGGGCAATGGGCTGTTTTTT
NA	TRBV28	TRBJ1-4	once	CASSITGFGEKLFF	TGTGCCAGCAGTATTACAGGGTTTGGTGAAAAACTGTTTTTT
NA	TRBV11-2	TRBJ1-1	NA	CASSLGGMNTEAFF	TGTGCCAGCAGCTTAGGCGGGATGAACACTGAAGCTTTCTTT
NA	TRBV18	TRBJ2-3	NA	CASSPPRASGTDTQYF	TGTGCCAGCTCACCACCCCGGGCTAGCGGCACAGATACGCAGTATTTT
TRBD2	TRBV3-1/TRBV3-2	TRBJ2-1	NA	CASSQGLAGLGNEQFF	TGTGCCAGCAGCCAAGGGCTAGCGGGGCTGGGGAATGAGCAGTTCTTC
NA	TRBV12-3/TRBV12-4	TRBJ2-1	NA	CASSPGRYNEQFF	TGTGCCAGCAGTCCTGGTCGGTACAATGAGCAGTTCTTC
NA	TRBV4-3	TRBJ1-5	NA	CASSQALAGNQPQHF	TGCGCCAGCAGCCAAGCTTTGGCAGGGAATCAGCCCCAGCATTTT
TRBD2	TRBV10-3	TRBJ2-5	NA	CAISDLAGDPSGETQYF	TGTGCCATCAGTGACCTAGCGGGAGACCCGTCGGGAGAGACCCAGTACTTC
TRBD1	TRBV7-2	TRBJ2-3	NA	CASSRRTGGTDTQYF	TGTGCCAGCAGCCGGCGGACAGGGGGGACAGATACGCAGTATTTT
NA	TRBV28	TRBJ1-4	NA	CASSPGSTASTNEKLFF	TGTGCCAGCAGTCCGGGGTCCACAGCTTCAACTAATGAAAAACTGTTTTTT
NA	TRBV4-3	TRBJ1-2	NA	CASSQDPVPFGAAGYTF	TGCGCCAGCAGCCAAGACCCAGTTCCGTTTGGGGCAGCTGGCTACACCTTC
TRBD1	TRBV6-6	TRBJ2-3	NA	CASSYSQGGTDTQYF	TGTGCCAGCAGTTACTCCCAGGGGGGCACAGATACGCAGTATTTT
NA	TRBV9	TRBJ1-4	few	CASSVSERSMANEKLFF	TGTGCCAGCAGCGTAAGCGAAAGATCAATGGCTAATGAAAAACTGTTTTTT
NA	TRBV7-9	TRBJ1-4	NA	CASSLPGVNEKLFF	TGTGCCAGCAGCTTACCAGGGGTAAATGAAAAACTGTTTTTT
NA	TRBV4-2	TRBJ1-4	NA	CASSQEGLAGANEKLFF	TGTGCCAGCAGCCAAGAAGGATTGGCAGGGGCTAATGAAAAACTGTTTTTT
NA	TRBV27	TRBJ1-5	few	CASSLLGGFNQPQHF	TGTGCCAGCAGTTTATTGGGAGGTTTTAATCAGCCCCAGCATTTT
TRBD1	TRBV10-3	TRBJ2-3	NA	CAIKDRVGTDTQYF	TGTGCCATCAAGGACAGGGTAGGCACAGATACGCAGTATTTT
NA	TRBV3-1/TRBV3-2	TRBJ2-7	NA	CASSQKGQPLEQYF	TGTGCCAGCAGCCAGAAGGGACAACCTCTAGAGCAGTACTTC
NA	TRBV28	TRBJ1-3	NA	CASSQQGYTIYF	TGTGCCAGCAGCCAACAGGGATACACCATATATTTT
TRBD1	TRBV4-1	TRBJ2-3	NA	CASSKVSGTGSTDTQYF	TGCGCCAGCAGCAAAGTCTCCGGGACAGGGAGCACAGATACGCAGTATTTT